The subject of this entry is one T cell receptor beta chain. The antigen remains unidentified. This specimen belongs to a study of shared clonotypes between healthy human individuals. Broader study findings: Four donors had around 5% of their naive CD4 clonotypes in common. Sample collection involved blood only; tissue repertoires are likely different.

The protocol was immunoSEQ multiplex PCR, while the TCRdb copy is restricted to in-frame clones and leaves out a portion. There are some 2.1 million clones in the sample; about 95% occur only once, and around 1.1% lies in the top ten. The naive CD8 population came from CD45RO-negative cells selected for CCR7, without terminally differentiated effector memory CD45RA+ cells. The germline V and J ends were trimmed by 3 bases and 3 bases, with 15 bases remaining between them. Germline-derived CDR1 and CDR2 are MNHNY and SVGAGI (reference sequence). The length of the CDR3 is 15 residues. V is TRBV6-6 and J is TRBJ2-7, with D possibly being TRBD1 (7 bases). The TCR was taken from a man younger than 35 in good health. The sequenced sample was naive CD8+ T cells sorted from blood. CDR3 sequence (DNA): TGTGCCAGCAGTTATTCCGGGACAGCGGGCTACGAGCAGTACTTC. It specifies CASSYSGTAGYEQYF.